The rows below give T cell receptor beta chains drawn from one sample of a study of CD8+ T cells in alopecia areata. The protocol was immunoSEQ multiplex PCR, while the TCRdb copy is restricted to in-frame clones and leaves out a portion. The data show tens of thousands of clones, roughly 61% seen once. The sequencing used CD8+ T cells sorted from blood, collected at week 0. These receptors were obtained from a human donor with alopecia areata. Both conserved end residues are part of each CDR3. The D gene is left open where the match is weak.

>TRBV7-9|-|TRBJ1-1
CASSRPGQNTEAFF
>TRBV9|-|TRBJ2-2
CASTRLSSASAPGELFF
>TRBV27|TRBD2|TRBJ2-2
CASRLARNTGELFF
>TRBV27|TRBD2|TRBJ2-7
CASRPGTLGLAGGSEQYF
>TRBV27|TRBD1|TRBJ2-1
CASSPLGGTGVSEEQFF
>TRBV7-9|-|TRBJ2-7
CASSHHSDKLSRYEQYF
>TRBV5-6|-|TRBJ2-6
CASSSPHGANVLTF
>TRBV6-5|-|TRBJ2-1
CASSLTPPLYNEQFF
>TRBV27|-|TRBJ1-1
CASSPRGGNRPEAFF
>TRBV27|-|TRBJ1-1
CASSLDKNTEAFF
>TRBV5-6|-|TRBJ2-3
CASADMMEADTQYF
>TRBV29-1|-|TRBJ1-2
CSVEEYGYGYTF
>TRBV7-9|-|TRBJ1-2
CASSALVRTFYGYTF
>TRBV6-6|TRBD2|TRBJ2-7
CASSTGLAGAYEQYF
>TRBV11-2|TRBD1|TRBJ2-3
CASSSSKSRTGADTQYF
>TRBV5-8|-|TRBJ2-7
CASSLGYEQYF
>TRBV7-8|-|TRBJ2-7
CASSLGGGLNYEQYF
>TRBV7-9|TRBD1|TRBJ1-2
CASSYGTGESRPYGYTF
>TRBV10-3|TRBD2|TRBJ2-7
CAISDGLAGTYEQYF
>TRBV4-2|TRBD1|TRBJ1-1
CASSQPTGRGEAFF
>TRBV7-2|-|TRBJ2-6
CASPTTPGANVLTF
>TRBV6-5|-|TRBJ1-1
CASSYLGQEAFF
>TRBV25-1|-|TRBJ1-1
CASSDPDDFTEAFF
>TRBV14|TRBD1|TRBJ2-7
CASSQDALGRGPYEQYF
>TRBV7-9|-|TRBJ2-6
CASSLVLPGANVLTF
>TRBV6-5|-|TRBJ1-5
CASSILSSSNQPQHF
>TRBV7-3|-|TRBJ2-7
CASSLLPPTYEQYF
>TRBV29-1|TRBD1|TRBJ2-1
CSVEGLLRDSSYNEQFF
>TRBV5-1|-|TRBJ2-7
CASSFTGNEQYF
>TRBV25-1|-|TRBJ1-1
CASSESPFMIGDTEAFF
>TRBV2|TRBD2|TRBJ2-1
CASRVNSGSDNEQFF
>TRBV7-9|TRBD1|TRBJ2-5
CASSEPGGEYQETQYF
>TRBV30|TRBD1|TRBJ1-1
CAWSDGTGGTEAFF
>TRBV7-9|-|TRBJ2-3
CASSLGQETDTQYF
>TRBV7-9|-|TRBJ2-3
CASSLLQLDTQYF
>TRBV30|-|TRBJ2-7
CAWTSDSSYEQYF
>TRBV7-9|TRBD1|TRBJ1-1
CASRDRGPGEAFF
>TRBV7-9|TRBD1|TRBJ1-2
CASSLGGTGIPTVRYTF
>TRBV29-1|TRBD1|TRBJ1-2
CSLSGQGAYGYTF
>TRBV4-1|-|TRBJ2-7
CASSLEHLAYEQYF